These 17 T cell receptor beta chains originate from one sample sequenced in a study of T cells of healthy individuals. MiXCR, applied by TCRdb to the 5' RACE reads, yields one record per CDR3 protein. The sample records 85,000 to 100,000 distinct CDR3 sequences, roughly a sixth being singletons. Receptor source: a human donor in good health.

The chain combines TRBV5-1 with TRBJ2-1; 8 bases agree with TRBD1. The CDR3 consists of 14 residues. With V trimmed by 0 bases and J by 4 bases, 0 bases remained unmatched. CDR1 and CDR2 (germline): SGHRS, YFSETQ. CDR3 sequence reads: CASSLGDRYNEQFF. As DNA, the CDR3 is TGCGCCAGCAGCTTGGGGGACAGGTACAATGAGCAGTTCTTC.

This clonotype was seen many times. V gene TRBV6-5 combines with J gene TRBJ1-3; the match to TRBD1 covers 7 bases. The CDR3 loop spans 16 amino acids. Unmatched junction bases numbered 10, after V lost 6 bases and J lost 2 bases. Germline loops: CDR1 MNHEY, CDR2 SVGAGI. CDR3 region: CASRPEPTGTGNTIYF. In DNA form, the CDR3 reads TGTGCCAGCAGACCCGAACCGACAGGGACTGGAAACACCATATATTTT.

The chain links TRBV6-1 to TRBJ2-7; D not resolved. V lost 7 bases and J lost 0, with 16 bases in between. The V gene's germline CDR1 is MNHNS and CDR2 SASEGT. The CDR3 is 15 amino acids. CDR3 DNA: TGTGCCAGCACTTTGGAGAGTTCCAGCTCCTACGAGCAGTACTTC. This encodes CASTLESSSSYEQYF.

This clonotype was counted at least ten times. The chain recombines TRBV4-3 with TRBJ2-1, with D possibly TRBD2 on 5 matching bases. There are 16 residues in the CDR3. Trimming took off 2 bases at V and 10 bases at J, with 21 bases between the two ends. Germline CDR1 reads LGHNA; CDR2 reads YSLEER. The CDR3 region is CASSQKTPLEGNEQFF. The CDR3 bases are TGCGCCAGCAGCCAAAAAACCCCACTTGAGGGCAACGAGCAGTTCTTC.

With regard to this clonotype: It may be a read error: a sequence one base away is much more abundant. V gene TRBV7-9 combines with J gene TRBJ2-5; no reliable D call. The CDR3 is 13 amino acids. Germline-derived CDR1 and CDR2 are SEHNR and FQNEAQ (reference sequence). V lost 11 bases to trimming and J lost 5 bases, with 18 bases between them. The CDR3 DNA is TGTGCCGGCACCTTACGTCCTCGGGAGACCCAGTACTTC. It specifies CAGTLRPRETQYF.

V gene TRBV20-1 combines with J gene TRBJ2-3, with a possible D match to TRBD2 (6 bases). Trimming stripped 0 bases from V and 4 bases from J, with 14 bases between. This CDR3 spans 15 amino acids. Looked up from germline, CDR1 is DFQATT and CDR2 is SNEGSKA (reference sequence). CDR3 in DNA: TGCAGTGCTAGAGATCTGCGGGAAGGCGCAGATACGCAGTATTTT. Protein sequence: CSARDLREGADTQYF.

The gene calls are TRBV5-1 and TRBJ1-1; 7 nucleotides line up with TRBD1. The germline V gene has CDR1 SGHRS and CDR2 YFSETQ. V was pared by 0 bases and J by 4 bases, with 9 bases of the junction left unmatched. This CDR3 is 16 amino acids long. DNA of the CDR3: TGCGCCAGCAGCTTGGATGGGTACAGGGGAGGCACTGAAGCTTTCTTT. Its translation: CASSLDGYRGGTEAFF.

In this sample, this clonotype turned up many times. V gene TRBV28 combines with J gene TRBJ2-3; the D gene is possibly TRBD2 (6 bases). CDR3 length equals 14 residues. Per germline, CDR1 MDHEN and CDR2 SYDVKM. V was shortened by 2 bases and J by 8 bases, with 14 bases between the two germline ends. CDR3 loop: CASSLHGEAGTQYF. The CDR3, as DNA: TGTGCCAGCAGTTTACACGGGGAGGCCGGTACGCAGTATTTT. Filled out from reference TRBV28 and TRBJ2-3, the complete variable domain reads DVKVTQSSRYLVKRTGEKVFLECVQDMDHENMFWYRQDPGLGLRLIYFSYDVKMKEKGDIPEGYSVSREKKERFSLILESASTNQTSMYLCASSLHGEAGTQYFGPGTRLTVL.

This clonotype has just a few counts. The chain carries TRBV15 and TRBJ2-1, with D hard to call. Germline CDR1 LNHNV, CDR2 YYDKDF (reference sequence). V lost 0 bases and J 9 bases, leaving 6 bases between the germline ends. This CDR3 is 12 amino acids long. The CDR3 sequence: CATSRESGEQFF. CDR3 bases: TGTGCCACCAGCAGAGAATCGGGTGAGCAGTTCTTC.

The rearrangement links TRBV6-1 to TRBJ2-3, with 7 positions matching TRBD2. The V gene's germline CDR1 is MNHNS and CDR2 SASEGT. V shed 1 base, J shed 4 bases, and the junction held 5 bases outside the gene matches. CDR3 size: 15 residues. The DNA of the CDR3 is TGTGCCAGCAGTGAAGAGGCGGGGGACCCAGATACGCAGTATTTT. Translated: CASSEEAGDPDTQYF.

This clonotype was counted many times. The chain combines TRBV28 with TRBJ1-1, with D unresolved. The CDR3 is made up of 15 amino acids. Germline CDR1 and CDR2: MDHEN and SYDVKM. V was trimmed by 3 bases and J by 3 bases, leaving 14 bases between them. CDR3 sequence (DNA): TGTGCCAGCAGTTTGCGAGGGAATCGGCACACTGAAGCTTTCTTT. Amino acid sequence: CASSLRGNRHTEAFF.

This clonotype was seen a few times. This chain uses TRBV18 with TRBJ2-5, with 8 nucleotides matching TRBD1. The trim removed 6 bases at V and 5 bases at J, leaving 5 bases unmatched. CDR1 and CDR2 (germline): KGHSH, LQKENI. This CDR3 comprises 13 residues. CDR3 bases: TGTGCCAGCTCCGGACAGGGACTGGAGACCCAGTACTTC. Protein product: CASSGQGLETQYF.

This clonotype was picked up a small number of times. The rearrangement uses TRBV5-1 and TRBJ1-1; D uncertain. Trimming removed 6 bases at V and 1 base at J, with 7 bases between. The CDR3 totals 12 residues. Germline V gene sequence: CDR1 SGHRS, CDR2 YFSETQ. The CDR3, as DNA: TGCGCCAGCAACGAGCCGAACACTGAAGCTTTCTTT. It encodes CASNEPNTEAFF.

This clonotype came up a few times. The chain has TRBV5-5 and TRBJ2-5; the D is unclear. CDR1 SGHKS and CDR2 YYEKEE come from the germline V gene (reference sequence). Between the trimmed V and J ends, which lost 3 bases and 1 base, there was a span of 16 bases. This CDR3 is built from 16 residues. DNA of the CDR3: TGTGCCAGCAGCTGGGATTTCGGGTCCACCCAAGAGACCCAGTACTTC. This sequence encodes CASSWDFGSTQETQYF.

Only a few counts were recorded for this clonotype. This chain links TRBV20-1 with TRBJ1-4; no definite D call. Trimming took off 7 bases at V and 4 bases at J, with 10 bases between the two ends. This CDR3 has 12 amino acids. Germline CDR1 and CDR2: DFQATT and SNEGSKA (reference sequence). CDR3 nucleotides: TGCAGTGTGCAGAGTCGTAATGAAAAACTGTTTTTT. This encodes CSVQSRNEKLFF.

This clonotype was detected a few times. V gene TRBV7-8 combines with J gene TRBJ1-1, with TRBD1 as a possible D gene (5 bases). The length of the CDR3 is 14 residues. CDR1 and CDR2 (germline): SGHVS, FQNEAQ. Trimming removed 5 bases from V and 3 bases from J, with 13 bases in between. The CDR3 DNA reads as TGTGCCAGCAGCGTCAGGGTACGAGACACTGAAGCTTTCTTT. Its protein is CASSVRVRDTEAFF.

This clonotype was seen repeatedly, ten times or more. The chain employs TRBV2 and TRBJ1-2, with D maybe TRBD1 (6 bases). In germline, CDR1 is SNHLY, CDR2 FYNNEI. The V and J ends lost 2 bases and 8 bases respectively, with 12 bases between them. This CDR3 is 13 amino acids long. This chain's CDR3 is CASSEYRALGYTF. For the CDR3, the DNA is TGTGCCAGCAGTGAATACAGGGCATTAGGCTACACCTTC.